These T cell receptor beta chains were read from a single sample in a study of cytomegalovirus exposure and HLA in healthy donors. The data were produced by immunoSEQ multiplex PCR, yet TCRdb's version contains in-frame clones alone and is incomplete. The listing records under 70,000 clones. Sequencing was carried out using PBMCs. The receptors shown here come from a woman in her 30s in good health and CMV-seropositive. Both conserved end residues are part of each CDR3. Each record gives: D gene, V gene, J gene, CDR3 length, CDR3 DNA, CDR3 protein. A D gene is named only where the DNA matches it firmly.

-	TRBV19	TRBJ2-3	14	TGTGCCAGTAGTGGCCAGGGCGTCACAGATACGCAGTATTTT	CASSGQGVTDTQYF
TRBD1	TRBV7-2	TRBJ2-2	16	TGTGCCAGCAGCTACCTAGGGACAGGGGGTTTCGGGGAGCTGTTTTTT	CASSYLGTGGFGELFF
TRBD1	TRBV5-6	TRBJ2-7	15	TGTGCCAGCAGCGGGGGACAGGCCGACCCCTACGAGCAGTACTTC	CASSGGQADPYEQYF
TRBD1	TRBV2	TRBJ1-5	14	TGTGCCAGCAGCGCAGGACAGGGGCCTCAGCCCCAGCATTTT	CASSAGQGPQPQHF
-	TRBV29-1	TRBJ1-2	12	TGCAGCGTTGAAAGGCAGGGTCATGGCTACACCTTC	CSVERQGHGYTF
-	TRBV5-1	TRBJ2-3	14	TGCGCCAGCAGCTTGATTAGCGAAACAGATACGCAGTATTTT	CASSLISETDTQYF
-	TRBV9	TRBJ2-2	14	TGTGCCAGCAGCGCCGCGTTCGGCACCGGGGAGCTGTTTTTT	CASSAAFGTGELFF
-	TRBV27	TRBJ1-2	15	TGTGCCAGCAGTCCCCCCGGACAGCCCTTACGAGGCTACACCTTC	CASSPPGQPLRGYTF
-	TRBV11-3	TRBJ1-6	14	TGTGCCAGCAGTTCCAACTCCTATAATTCACCCCTCCACTTT	CASSSNSYNSPLHF
-	TRBV2	TRBJ1-4	14	TGTGCCAGCAGGCAATATGGCGGGAATGAAAAACTGTTTTTT	CASRQYGGNEKLFF
-	TRBV5-6	TRBJ2-7	15	TGTGCCAGCAGCTCTGTGACAGGAATAGCCTACGAGCAGTACTTC	CASSSVTGIAYEQYF
-	TRBV4-1	TRBJ2-1	17	TGCGCCAGCAGCCAGCCCTTTGACGGGAGATACTACAATGAGCAGTTCTTC	CASSQPFDGRYYNEQFF
TRBD1	TRBV9	TRBJ2-2	17	TGTGCCAGCAGCGTAGCTCGGACAGGGGCGAACACCGGGGAGCTGTTTTTT	CASSVARTGANTGELFF
-	TRBV30	TRBJ2-5	13	TGTGCCTGGAGTTCGGAGAACCAAGAGACCCAGTACTTC	CAWSSENQETQYF
-	TRBV5-1	TRBJ2-2	13	TGCGCCAGCAGCCACAGGGAATCCGGGGAGCTGTTTTTT	CASSHRESGELFF
TRBD2	TRBV9	TRBJ2-7	16	TGTGCCAGCAGCCCTGGGACTAGCGGGGGGGCCTTGGGGCAGTACTTC	CASSPGTSGGALGQYF
TRBD1	TRBV10-1	TRBJ2-2	18	TGCGCCTGCCTCACCGCGGGCTCAGGGGGCCGGAACACCGGGGAGCTGTTTTTT	CACLTAGSGGRNTGELFF
-	TRBV19	TRBJ2-2	14	TGTGCCAGTAGATCCTCATCCGGGACCGGGGAGCTGTTTTTT	CASRSSSGTGELFF
-	TRBV27	TRBJ2-7	14	TGTGCCAGCAGTTTATCGTGGGGGCAGGGCGAGCAGTACTTC	CASSLSWGQGEQYF
TRBD1	TRBV7-3	TRBJ1-1	18	TGTGCCAGCAGCAAAGGTGCCACCCGGACAGGGATGAACACTGAAGCTTTCTTT	CASSKGATRTGMNTEAFF
TRBD1	TRBV11-2	TRBJ1-3	14	TGTGCCAGCAGCTCACTCAGGGGGGAAAACACCATATATTTT	CASSSLRGENTIYF
TRBD1	TRBV2	TRBJ1-4	15	TGTGCCAGCACTCAATATAGGGGGCTTAATGAAAAACTGTTTTTT	CASTQYRGLNEKLFF